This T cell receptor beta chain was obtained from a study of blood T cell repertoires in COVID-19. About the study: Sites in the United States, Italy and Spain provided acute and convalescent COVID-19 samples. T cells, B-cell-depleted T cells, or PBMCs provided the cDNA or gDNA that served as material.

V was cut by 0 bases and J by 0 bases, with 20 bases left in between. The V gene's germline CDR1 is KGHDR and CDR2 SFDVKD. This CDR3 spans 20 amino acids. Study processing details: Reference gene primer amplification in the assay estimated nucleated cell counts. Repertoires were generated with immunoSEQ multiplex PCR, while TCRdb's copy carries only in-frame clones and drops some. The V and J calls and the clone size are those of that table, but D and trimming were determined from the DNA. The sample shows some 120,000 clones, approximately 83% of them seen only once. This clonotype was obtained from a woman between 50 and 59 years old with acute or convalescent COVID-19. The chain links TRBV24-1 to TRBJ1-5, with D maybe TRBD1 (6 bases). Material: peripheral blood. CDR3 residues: CATSDLQDSKPSNSNQPQHF. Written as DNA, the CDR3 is TGTGCCACCAGTGATTTGCAGGACAGTAAACCCAGTAATAGCAATCAGCCCCAGCATTTT.